This TCR beta chain was identified in a study of early T cells in non-severe SARS-CoV-2 infection (dated by TCRdb to the early 2020s). For the wider study: Because TCR sequencing relied on bulk RNA taken from unsorted whole blood, pairing of alpha and beta chains was not possible.

Library preparation was by 5' RACE. Data came from a NextSeq 500. To correct for sequencing error and PCR bias, the TCR library protocol tagged individual cDNA molecules with unique molecular identifiers. TCR alpha and beta chains were both sequenced, and the abundances of alpha and beta sequences in each sample were closely correlated with each other. As for the original processing: Decombinator V4 was used to annotate TCR sequences for V gene, J gene and CDR3. Expanded TCRs were defined as changing significantly between any two time points under a Poisson model with p below 0.0001. TCR abundances were normalised to the total number of TCRs sequenced per sample and expressed as counts per million. TRAV1-2 paired with TRAJ12, TRAJ20 or TRAJ33 defined MAIT TCRs, while TRAV10 paired with TRAJ18 defined iNKT TCRs. VDJdb, accessed on 1 November 2021, was searched for TCRs annotated for CMV, EBV and SARS-CoV-2, and TCRs annotated for more than one antigen were excluded. Using fastp at Q25 and MiXCR, TCRdb reprocessed the public reads and kept productive beta chains. All rows with the same CDR3 protein become a single entry with the most common DNA and genes. TCRdb assigned the V and J calls; the authors' analysis was not used. Present in this sample are some 80,000 distinct CDR3 sequences, about 5% of which were seen just once. The ten top clones hold approximately 7.4% of the sample.

From the germline V gene, CDR1 is SGHRS and CDR2 is YFSETQ. The germline V and J ends show losses of 4 bases and 7 bases respectively, and no gene match explains 9 bases of the junction. The CDR3, from cysteine to phenylalanine, totals 15 residues. CDR3 DNA is the only sequence kept; it has 45 bases, read in frame from the first base. The sample holds many counts of this clonotype. Its target antigen remains unknown. No per-base quality is available; no much larger clone lies one base away. The paper as a whole reports these results and caveats: VDJdb matching was skewed toward anti-spike CD8 responses and likely underestimated virus-specific expansions, missing private and CD4 specificities.

Set within a cohort of healthcare workers in London, UK, this nested case-control study involved weekly PCR testing of nasopharyngeal swabs along with blood sampling. Healthcare workers were recruited between 23 and 31 March 2020, during the week of the UK lockdown, and were followed weekly for up to roughly 15 weeks. The specimen was whole blood, collected at baseline. The sequence was collected from an adult who was a healthcare worker with PCR-confirmed SARS-CoV-2 infection or an uninfected control (not recorded which). The rearrangement combines TRBV5-1 with TRBJ2-2, with 8 middle bases fitting TRBD1. CDR3 reads: CASSGGQGVSGELFF. Here is the DNA: TGCGCCAGCAGCGGAGGACAGGGCGTAAGCGGGGAGCTGTTTTTT.